This T cell receptor (beta chain) was found in a study of high-grade serous ovarian cancer treatment subgroups. Sequencing used immunoSEQ multiplex PCR; TCRdb keeps in-frame clones, though not all of them. The sample holds about 16,000 clones, approximately 76% seen once. Tumor samples were obtained before definitive surgery or chemotherapy. On this clone: Its antigen is not identified.

Study-wide points: Spatial context was lost because tumors were sequenced in bulk. Different patients shared almost no repertoire; same-patient tumors shared about 0.095 to 0.79.

Unmatched junction bases numbered 9, after V lost 0 bases and J lost 4 bases. This CDR3 spans 19 amino acids. The germline V gene has CDR1 SGHDT and CDR2 YYEEEE. The source of this sequence is a human donor with high-grade serous ovarian cancer. V usage is TRBV5-6 and J usage is TRBJ2-1, with 14 nucleotides matching TRBD2. The sequencing input was tumor tissue. CDR3: CASSLGFRTSGGRYNEQFF. The CDR3 DNA reads as TGTGCCAGCAGCTTGGGATTTAGGACTAGCGGGGGGCGGTACAATGAGCAGTTCTTC.